This T cell receptor beta chain was sequenced for a study of Ad26.COV2.S vaccination and SARS-CoV-2 variants. Study-level background: Once, or twice with 56 days between doses, Ad26.COV2.S was given intramuscularly.

Treatment defined: some 19 received Ad26.COV2.S at low or high dose, single or two shots; 5 received placebo; per-sample allocation not given. Day 63 after the first vaccine or placebo injection was the time point for sampling. Trimming shortened V by 3 bases and J by 5 bases, and 7 bases separated the two germline ends. Per germline, CDR1 MDHEN and CDR2 SYDVKM. CDR3 length equals 12 residues. This clone appeared a single time. Its specificity is unknown. The assay was immunoSEQ multiplex PCR, and TCRdb's table has in-frame clones only and misses some. The table has a few hundred thousand clones, about 89% seen once. General observations from the study: The TCR-based breadth and depth measures might underestimate overall T cell responses.

This TCR came from a person aged 18-65 years who received the Ad26.COV2.S COVID-19 vaccine or a placebo. The gene calls are TRBV28 and TRBJ1-2, with D unclear. The sample consisted of peripheral blood, taken in a trial of Ad26.COV2.S vaccine versus placebo. CDR3 bases: TGTGCCAGCAGTTTCGGTTTATATGGCTACACCTTC. Translation gives CASSFGLYGYTF.